The clone carrying this TCR beta chain has a count of ten or more. This specimen belongs to a study of Graves' ophthalmopathy and Graves' hyperthyroidism. Amplified material comprised TCR beta CDR3 regions derived from RNA transcripts. An opening RT-PCR round employed HTBI primers and preceded a second-round multiplex PCR. Each CDR3 protein gets one entry after TCRdb re-called the multiplex PCR reads with MiXCR. The repertoire holds 350,000 to 450,000 distinct CDR3 sequences, with 18% as singletons. This TCR derives from a woman under 30 with Graves' ophthalmopathy. Specimen: peripheral blood.

CDR3 loop: CASSESGTGVDIQYF. The CDR3 DNA reads as TGTGCCAGCAGTGAATCCGGGACAGGGGTAGACATTCAGTACTTC. V is TRBV2 and J is TRBJ2-4, with TRBD1 identical over 10 bases. Looked up from germline, CDR1 is SNHLY and CDR2 is FYNNEI. The CDR3 spans 15 residues. V gave up 2 bases and J gave up 8 bases; unmatched junction bases: 6.